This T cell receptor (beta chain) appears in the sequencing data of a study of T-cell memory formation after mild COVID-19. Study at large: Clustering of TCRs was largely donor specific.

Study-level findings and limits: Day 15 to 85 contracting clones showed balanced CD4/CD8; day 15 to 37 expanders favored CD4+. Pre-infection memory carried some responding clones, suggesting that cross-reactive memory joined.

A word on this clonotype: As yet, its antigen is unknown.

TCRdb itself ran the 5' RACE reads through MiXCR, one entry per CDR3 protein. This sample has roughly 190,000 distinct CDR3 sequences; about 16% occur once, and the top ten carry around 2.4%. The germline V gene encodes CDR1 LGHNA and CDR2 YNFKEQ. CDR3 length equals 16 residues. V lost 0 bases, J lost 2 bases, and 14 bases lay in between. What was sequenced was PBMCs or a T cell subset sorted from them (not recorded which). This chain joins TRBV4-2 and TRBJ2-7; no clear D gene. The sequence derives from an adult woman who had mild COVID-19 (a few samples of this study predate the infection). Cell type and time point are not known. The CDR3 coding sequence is TGTGCCAGCAGCCAAGAGGATTCACGGAAGCCCTACGAGCAGTACTTC. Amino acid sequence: CASSQEDSRKPYEQYF.